Reported below is one TCR beta chain. Its antigen remains unknown. The CDR3 sequence is 15 residues long. V lost 7 bases and J 6 bases, leaving 19 bases between the germline ends. Per the germline V gene, CDR1 is MNHEY and CDR2 is SMNVEV (reference sequence). The sample is drawn from a study of prognosis after radiotherapy for stage I lung cancer. Looking at the study overall: Approximately 14 of the patients were found to have newly diagnosed primary stage I lung tumors, and four or five were living with oligometastatic NSCLC after surgical resection of the primary tumor. Median age was around 70 years (roughly 50 to 95) among roughly 13 men and 6 women.

Study-level results: Patients who went on to get distant metastases had lower Shannon entropy after stereotactic body radiation therapy.

Two rounds of multiplex PCR amplified TCR beta CDR3 from genomic DNA. The use of primers specific to each TRBV and TRBJ gene characterized first-round PCR. Each CDR3 protein is one row after TCRdb ran MiXCR on the multiplex PCR reads. The repertoire holds around 63,000 distinct CDR3 sequences, with more than 20% as singletons. The sequence came from a donor aged 50 or older with non-small cell lung cancer. V gene TRBV27 combines with J gene TRBJ1-5; D may be TRBD1 (5 bases). The sequences come from PBMCs, collected before or after stereotactic body radiation therapy (not recorded which). DNA for the CDR3: TGTGCCAGCAATTTGACAGTGAAATCCAGTCAGCCCCAGCATTTT. Translating it yields CASNLTVKSSQPQHF.